This TCR beta chain is from a study of blood T cells in healthy people across ages (dated by TCRdb to the mid-2010s). At the level of the whole study: In model experiments, template switching captured about one uniquely barcoded TCR beta cDNA molecule for every two T cells. Age-related changes in TCR beta repertoire diversity were measured in the study by deep sequencing normalized with unique cDNA molecular identifiers. The donors were divided into four age groups: young (average approximately 17 years), middle-aged (about 39), aged (approximately 62) and long-lived (roughly 88). To avoid experimental bias, donors of different ages were randomly spread across the sequencing lanes. The study analyzed two additional independent replicas of 1 million unique cDNA reads from the same blood draw for two donors, one aged 18 to 29 and one aged 80 or older.

The protocol used for the library was 5' RACE. Sequenced on an Illumina HiSeq 2500. A second PCR of roughly 6 to 11 cycles was run with a J-beta primer mix and a sample-barcoded 5' primer. A unique molecular identifier was introduced onto each TCR beta cDNA molecule by a template-switch 5' adaptor carrying 12 random nucleotides. At least 2.5 million CDR3-containing paired-end reads were obtained from each sample. First-strand cDNA synthesis was performed from all RNA using the Mint cDNA synthesis kit, with priming by a TRBC-specific oligonucleotide. Following uracil-DNA glycosylase treatment, all cDNA underwent a first 18-cycle PCR with the universal primers M1SS and BC2_uni_R. The authors processed their data as follows. Each sample was normalized by randomly selecting 1 million high-quality reads, each carrying a distinct molecular identifier. Instead of being binned into consensus sequences, reads with shared molecular identifiers were discarded. CDR3 identification, clonotype clustering and error correction used MiTCR with a Q25 quality threshold and the strictest error-elimination algorithm. Lower-bound total TCR beta diversity was estimated with a nonparametric unseen species model using Euler transformation. TCRdb passed the public sequencing reads through fastp at Q25 and MiXCR, retaining productive beta sequences. Identical CDR3 proteins give one entry, which carries the most common genes and DNA. TCRdb's processing, not the authors' own work, is the source of the V and J calls. The sample records roughly 730,000 distinct CDR3 sequences, about 56% of which are singletons. Around 24% of the sample rests with the top ten.

Points the paper makes about the study in general: Compared with the aged group, the long-lived group had more naive CD4+ T cells, fewer expanded clones and increased TCR diversity, a pattern suggesting age selection. The percentage of naive T cells measured by flow cytometry correlated strongly with observed TCR beta diversity. Conclusive comparison of naive and antigen-experienced compartments was prevented by the profiling of bulk unsorted PBMCs. As age increased, observed TCR beta diversity per million T cells dropped in a roughly linear way, and a significant reduction was already evident by age 40. Estimates of total diversity based on one million sequenced T cells were regarded as lower bounds and as underestimates. Because donor CMV infection status was unknown, age-related changes in expanded clonotypes were potentially confounded.

Donors were 40 or so systemically healthy Caucasian individuals from Russia aged 6 to 90 years. Around 9.7 milliliters of peripheral blood were collected from each donor into EDTA-treated Vacutainer tubes. PBMCs were isolated by Ficoll-Paque density-gradient centrifugation, with at least 6.5 million obtained per sample. Trizol reagent was used to extract total RNA from the PBMCs, yielding at least 5 micrograms per sample. Naive CD45RAhigh/CD27high T cell percentages were measured by flow cytometry on a PBMC aliquot from every donor. Remarks on this clonotype: Its specific antigen is unknown. Base qualities were left out, and no much larger clone turns up one base away.

CDR1 and CDR2, looked up from the germline V gene, are SGHTA and FQGNSA. Including cysteine and phenylalanine, the CDR3 has 17 amino acids. This entry keeps only the CDR3 DNA: 51 bases, framed from base 1. V is cut back by 7 bases and J by 2 bases, with 15 bases in the junction unmatched. The rearrangement joined TRBV7-2 to TRBJ2-5; 8 bases in the middle match TRBD1. The source of this sequence is a man aged 35-49 years in good health. Sequenced input: blood. CDR3 protein: CASTTDRASVGQETQYF. The DNA sequence follows: TGTGCCAGCACCACGGACAGGGCCTCCGTAGGGCAAGAGACCCAGTACTTC.